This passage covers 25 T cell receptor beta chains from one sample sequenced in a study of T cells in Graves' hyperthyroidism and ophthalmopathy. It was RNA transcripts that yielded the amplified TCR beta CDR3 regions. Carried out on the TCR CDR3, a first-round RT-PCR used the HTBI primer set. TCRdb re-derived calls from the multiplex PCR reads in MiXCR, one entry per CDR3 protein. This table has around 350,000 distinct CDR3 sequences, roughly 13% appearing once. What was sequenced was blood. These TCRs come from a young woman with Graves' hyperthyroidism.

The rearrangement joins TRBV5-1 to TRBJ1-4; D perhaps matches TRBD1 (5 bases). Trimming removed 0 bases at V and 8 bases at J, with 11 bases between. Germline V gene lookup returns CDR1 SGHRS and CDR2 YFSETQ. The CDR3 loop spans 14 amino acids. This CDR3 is CASSLGDDAEKLFF. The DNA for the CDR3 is TGCGCCAGCAGCTTGGGGGACGATGCCGAAAAACTGTTTTTT.

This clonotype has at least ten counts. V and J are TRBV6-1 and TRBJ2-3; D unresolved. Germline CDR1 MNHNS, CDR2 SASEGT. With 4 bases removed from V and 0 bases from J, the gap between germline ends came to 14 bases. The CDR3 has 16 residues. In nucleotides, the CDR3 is TGTGCCAGCAGTGGTCCGCATTGGGAAAGCACAGATACGCAGTATTTT. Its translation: CASSGPHWESTDTQYF.

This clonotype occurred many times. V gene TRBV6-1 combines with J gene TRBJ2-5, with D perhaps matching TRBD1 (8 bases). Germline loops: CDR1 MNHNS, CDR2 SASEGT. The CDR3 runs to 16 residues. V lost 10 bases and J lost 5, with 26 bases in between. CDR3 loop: CATVHSSGQGVETQYF. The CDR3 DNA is TGTGCCACCGTCCACTCTAGCGGACAGGGAGTGGAGACCCAGTACTTC.

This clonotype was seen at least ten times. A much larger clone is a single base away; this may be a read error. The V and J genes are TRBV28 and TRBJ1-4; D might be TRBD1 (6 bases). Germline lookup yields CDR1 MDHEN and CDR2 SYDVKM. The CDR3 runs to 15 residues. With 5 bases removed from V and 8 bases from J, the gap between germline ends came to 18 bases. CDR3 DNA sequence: TGTGCCAGCAGTCCCTCCGAGACAGGAGGCGAAAAACTGTTTTTT. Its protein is CASSPSETGGEKLFF.

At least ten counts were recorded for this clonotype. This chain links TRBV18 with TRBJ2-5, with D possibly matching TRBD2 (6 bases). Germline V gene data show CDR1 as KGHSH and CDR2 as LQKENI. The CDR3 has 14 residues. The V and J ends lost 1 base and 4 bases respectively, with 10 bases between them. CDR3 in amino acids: CASSPRGVGETQYF. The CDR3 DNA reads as TGTGCCAGCTCACCACGGGGGGTCGGAGAGACCCAGTACTTC. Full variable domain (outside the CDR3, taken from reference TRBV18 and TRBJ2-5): NAGVMQNPRHLVRRRGQEARLRCSPMKGHSHVYWYRQLPEEGLKFMVYLQKENIIDESGMPKERFSAEFPKEGPSILRIQQVVRGDSAAYFCASSPRGVGETQYFGPGTRLLVL.

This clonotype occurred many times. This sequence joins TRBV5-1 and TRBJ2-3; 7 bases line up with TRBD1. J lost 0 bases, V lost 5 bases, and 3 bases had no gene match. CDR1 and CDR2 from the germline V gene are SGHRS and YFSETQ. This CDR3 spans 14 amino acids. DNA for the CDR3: TGCGCCAGCAGTCAGGACAGGAGCACAGATACGCAGTATTTT. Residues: CASSQDRSTDTQYF.

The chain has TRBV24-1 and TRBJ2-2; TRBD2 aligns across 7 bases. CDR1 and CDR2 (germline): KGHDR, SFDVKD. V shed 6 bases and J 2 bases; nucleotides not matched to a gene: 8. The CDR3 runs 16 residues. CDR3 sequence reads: CATSLPGTTNTGELFF. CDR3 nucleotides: TGTGCCACCAGTCTCCCCGGGACTACAAACACCGGGGAGCTGTTTTTT.

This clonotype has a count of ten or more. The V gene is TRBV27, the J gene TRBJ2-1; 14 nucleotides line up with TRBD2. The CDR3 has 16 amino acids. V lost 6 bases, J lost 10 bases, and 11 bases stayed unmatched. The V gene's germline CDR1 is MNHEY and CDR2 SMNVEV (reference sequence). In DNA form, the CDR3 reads TGTGCCAGCAGCCAGAGACTAGCGGGAGGGTGGGGGGAGCAGTTCTTC. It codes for CASSQRLAGGWGEQFF.

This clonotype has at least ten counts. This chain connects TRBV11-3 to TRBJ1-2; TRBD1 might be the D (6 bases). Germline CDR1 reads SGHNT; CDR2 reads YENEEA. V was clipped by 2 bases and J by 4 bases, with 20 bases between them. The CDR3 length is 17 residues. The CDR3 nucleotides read TGTGCCAGCAGCTTATTAGCAGGGGCCCCACCCTCCTATGGCTACACCTTC. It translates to CASSLLAGAPPSYGYTF.

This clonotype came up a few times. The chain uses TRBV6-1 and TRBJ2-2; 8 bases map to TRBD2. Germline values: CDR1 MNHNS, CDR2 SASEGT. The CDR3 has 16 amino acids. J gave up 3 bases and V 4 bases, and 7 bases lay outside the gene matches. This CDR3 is CASSARTSPDTGELFF. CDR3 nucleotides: TGTGCCAGCAGTGCCCGGACTAGCCCAGACACCGGGGAGCTGTTTTTT.

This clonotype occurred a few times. The CDR3, as DNA: TGTGCCAGCTCCCGCATCCGGGAGACCCAGTACTTC. Its translation is CASSRIRETQYF. The rearrangement joins TRBV18 to TRBJ2-5; D not certain. The CDR3 sequence is 12 residues long. The V gene lost 6 bases and the J gene lost 5 bases, with 10 bases spanning the gap. The V gene's germline CDR1 is KGHSH and CDR2 LQKENI. Combining the CDR3 with reference TRBV18 and TRBJ2-5 gives the whole variable domain NAGVMQNPRHLVRRRGQEARLRCSPMKGHSHVYWYRQLPEEGLKFMVYLQKENIIDESGMPKERFSAEFPKEGPSILRIQQVVRGDSAAYFCASSRIRETQYFGPGTRLLVL.

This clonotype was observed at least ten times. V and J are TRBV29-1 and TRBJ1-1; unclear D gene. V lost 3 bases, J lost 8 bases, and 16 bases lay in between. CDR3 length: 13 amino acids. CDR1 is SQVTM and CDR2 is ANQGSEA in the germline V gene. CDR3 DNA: TGCAGCGTTGACAACAGAAACAACAACGAAGCTTTCTTT. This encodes CSVDNRNNNEAFF.

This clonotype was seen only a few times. CDR3 DNA: TGTGCCATCAGTCAGGACAGGGCCACCTACGAGCAGTACTTC. Translation gives CAISQDRATYEQYF. The chain employs TRBV10-3 and TRBJ2-7; 8 bases are a match to TRBD1. V was pared by 5 bases and J by 2 bases, with 5 bases of the junction left unmatched. The CDR3 has 14 amino acids. Germline V gene lookup returns CDR1 ENHRY and CDR2 SYGVKD.

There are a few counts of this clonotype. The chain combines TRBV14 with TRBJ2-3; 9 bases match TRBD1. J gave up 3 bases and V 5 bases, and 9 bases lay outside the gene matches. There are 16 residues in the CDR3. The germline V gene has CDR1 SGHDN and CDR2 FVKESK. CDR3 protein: CASSGSPGTGTDTQYF. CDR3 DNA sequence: TGTGCCAGCAGCGGCTCGCCCGGGACAGGGACAGATACGCAGTATTTT.

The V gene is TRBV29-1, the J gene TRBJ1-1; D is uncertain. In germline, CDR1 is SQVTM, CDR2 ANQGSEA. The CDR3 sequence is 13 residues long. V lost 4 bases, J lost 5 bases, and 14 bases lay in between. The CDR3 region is CSVVKWDMTEAFF. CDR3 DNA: TGCAGCGTTGTGAAGTGGGATATGACTGAAGCTTTCTTT. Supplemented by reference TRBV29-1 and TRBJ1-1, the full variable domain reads SAVISQKPSRDICQRGTSLTIQCQVDSQVTMMFWYRQQPGQSLTLIATANQGSEATYESGFVIDKFPISRPNLTFSTLTVSNMSPEDSSIYLCSVVKWDMTEAFFGQGTRLTVV.

The CDR3 here is CASSAQGYLQFF. DNA for the CDR3: TGTGCCAGCAGTGCCCAAGGGTACCTGCAGTTCTTC. The chain recombines TRBV6-1 with TRBJ2-1; the D is unclear. The V end was cut by 4 bases, the J end by 12 bases, with 13 bases between. Germline CDR1 reads MNHNS; CDR2 reads SASEGT. The CDR3 totals 12 residues.

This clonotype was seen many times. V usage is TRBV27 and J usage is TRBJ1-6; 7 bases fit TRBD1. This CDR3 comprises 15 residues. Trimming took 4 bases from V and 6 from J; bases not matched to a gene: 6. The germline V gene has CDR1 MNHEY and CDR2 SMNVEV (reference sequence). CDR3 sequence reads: CASSWAGTVNSPLHF. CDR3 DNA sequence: TGTGCCAGCAGTTGGGCCGGGACAGTTAATTCACCCCTCCACTTT.

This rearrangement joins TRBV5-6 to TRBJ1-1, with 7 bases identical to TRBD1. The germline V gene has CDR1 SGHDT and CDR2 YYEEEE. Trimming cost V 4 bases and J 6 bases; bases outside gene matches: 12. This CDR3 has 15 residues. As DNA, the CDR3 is TGTGCCAGCAGCCCACCCCCGACAGGGATCTCTGAAGCTTTCTTT. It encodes CASSPPPTGISEAFF.

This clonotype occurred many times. CDR3 nucleotide sequence: TGTGCCAGCAGCCCTAGGACGGGGCGGGCAGATACGCAGTATTTT. Its protein product is CASSPRTGRADTQYF. The J gene is TRBJ2-3, the V gene TRBV12-3 or TRBV12-4; the D gene could be TRBD1 or TRBD2 (5 bases each). Between the trimmed V and J ends, which lost 6 bases and 4 bases, there was a span of 17 bases. This CDR3 contains 15 residues.

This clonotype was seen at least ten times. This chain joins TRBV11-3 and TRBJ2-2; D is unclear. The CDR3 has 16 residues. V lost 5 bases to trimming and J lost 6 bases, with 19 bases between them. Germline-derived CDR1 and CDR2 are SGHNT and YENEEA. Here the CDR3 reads CASSPVGGGVSGELFF. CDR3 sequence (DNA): TGTGCCAGCAGCCCTGTCGGCGGTGGGGTCTCCGGGGAGCTGTTTTTT. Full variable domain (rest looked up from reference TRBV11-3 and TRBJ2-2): EAGVVQSPRYKIIEKKQPVAFWCNPISGHNTLYWYLQNLGQGPELLIRYENEEAVDDSQLPKDRFSAERLKGVDSTLKIQPAELGDSAVYLCASSPVGGGVSGELFFGEGSRLTVL.

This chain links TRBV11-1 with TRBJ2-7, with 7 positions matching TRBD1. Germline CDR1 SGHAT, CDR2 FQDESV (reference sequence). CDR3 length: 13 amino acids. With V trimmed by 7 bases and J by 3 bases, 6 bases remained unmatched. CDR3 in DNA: TGTGCCAGCACCCCGGGACAGCGCTACGAGCAGTACTTC. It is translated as CASTPGQRYEQYF.

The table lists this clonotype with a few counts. CDR3 residues: CASSQDLSGVETQYF. Here the CDR3 DNA reads TGTGCCAGCAGCCAAGACCTTAGCGGGGTAGAGACCCAGTACTTC. This chain connects TRBV3-1 to TRBJ2-5; 8 bases line up with TRBD2. CDR1 is LGHDT and CDR2 is YNNKEL in the germline V gene (reference sequence). With V trimmed by 0 bases and J by 4 bases, 4 bases remained unmatched. The CDR3 is 15 amino acids.

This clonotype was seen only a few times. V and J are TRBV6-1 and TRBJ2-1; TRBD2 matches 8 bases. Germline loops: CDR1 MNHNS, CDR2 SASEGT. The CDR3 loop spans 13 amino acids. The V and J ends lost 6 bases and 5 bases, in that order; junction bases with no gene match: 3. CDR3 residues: CASSTSGNNEQFF. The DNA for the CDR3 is TGTGCCAGCAGCACTAGCGGAAACAATGAGCAGTTCTTC.

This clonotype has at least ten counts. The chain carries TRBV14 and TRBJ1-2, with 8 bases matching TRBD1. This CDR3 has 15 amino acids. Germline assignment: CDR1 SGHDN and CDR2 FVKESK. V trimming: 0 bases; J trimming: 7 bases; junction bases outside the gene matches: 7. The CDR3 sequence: CASSQDRQGLGGYTF. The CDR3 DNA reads TGTGCCAGCAGCCAAGATCGACAGGGGTTAGGTGGCTACACCTTC.

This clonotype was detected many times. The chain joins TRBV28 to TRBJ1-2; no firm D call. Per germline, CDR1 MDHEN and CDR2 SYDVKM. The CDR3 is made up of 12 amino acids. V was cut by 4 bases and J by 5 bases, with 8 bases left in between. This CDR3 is CASSSTYYGYTF. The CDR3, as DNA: TGTGCCAGCAGTTCCACGTATTATGGCTACACCTTC.